The T cell receptor (beta chain) described here comes from a study of blood T cell repertoires in COVID-19. With V trimmed by 6 bases and J by 4 bases, 10 bases remained unmatched. The CDR3 contains 16 residues. Germline V gene lookup returns CDR1 SGHDT and CDR2 YYEEEE. Measured with immunoSEQ multiplex PCR; TCRdb has only the in-frame clones, and not every one. The table includes some 420,000 clones, 80% to 90% detected once. The receptor comes from a man aged 25 to 40 who had recovered from COVID-19. V gene TRBV5-6 combines with J gene TRBJ1-2; 12 bases line up with TRBD1. Sequencing was done on a sample of PBMCs or T cells enriched from blood (not recorded which). As DNA, the CDR3 is TGTGCCAGCATCCAGGGGACAGGGGGCCGCCTCTATGGCTACACCTTC. Translating gives CASIQGTGGRLYGYTF.